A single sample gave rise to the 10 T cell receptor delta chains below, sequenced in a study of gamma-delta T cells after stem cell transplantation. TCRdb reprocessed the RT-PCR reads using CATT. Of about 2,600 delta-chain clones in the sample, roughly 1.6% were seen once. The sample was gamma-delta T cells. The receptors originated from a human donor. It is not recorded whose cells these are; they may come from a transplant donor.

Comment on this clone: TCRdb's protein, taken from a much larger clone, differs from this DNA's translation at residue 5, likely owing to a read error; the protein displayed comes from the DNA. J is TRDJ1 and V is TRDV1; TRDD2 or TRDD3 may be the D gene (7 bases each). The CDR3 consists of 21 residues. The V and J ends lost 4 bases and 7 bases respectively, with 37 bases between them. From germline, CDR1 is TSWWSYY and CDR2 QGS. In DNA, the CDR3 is TGTGCTCTTGGGGGAGCCTCCTTCCTGCTGACTTACTGGGGCCCTCCGGGTAAACTCATCTTT. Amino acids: CALGGASFLLTYWGPPGKLIF.

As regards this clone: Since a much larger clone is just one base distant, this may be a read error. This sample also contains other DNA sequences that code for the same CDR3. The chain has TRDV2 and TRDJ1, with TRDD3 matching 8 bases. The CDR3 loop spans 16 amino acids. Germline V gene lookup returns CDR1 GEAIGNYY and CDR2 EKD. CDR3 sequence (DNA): TGTGCCTGTGAGGAACTGGGGGGGCCGTACACCGATAAGCTCATCTTT. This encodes CACEELGGPYTDKLIF.

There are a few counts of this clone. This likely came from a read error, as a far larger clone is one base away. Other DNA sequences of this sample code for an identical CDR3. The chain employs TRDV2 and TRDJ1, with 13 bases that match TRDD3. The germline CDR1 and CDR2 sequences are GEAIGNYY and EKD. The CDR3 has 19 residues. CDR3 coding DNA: TGTGCCTGTGACCCGGTACTGGGGGATACGCCCAAATACACTGATAAACTCATCTTT. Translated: CACDPVLGDTPKYTDKLIF.

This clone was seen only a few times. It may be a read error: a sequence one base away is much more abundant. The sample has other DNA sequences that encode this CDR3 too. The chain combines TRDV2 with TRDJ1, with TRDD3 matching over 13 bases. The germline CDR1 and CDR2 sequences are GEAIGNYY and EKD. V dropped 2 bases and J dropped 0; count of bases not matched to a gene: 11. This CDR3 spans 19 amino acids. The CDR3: CACDSVGRTGGYDTDKLIF. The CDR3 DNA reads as TGTGCCTGTGACAGCGTGGGACGTACTGGGGGATACGACACCGATAAACTCATCTTT.

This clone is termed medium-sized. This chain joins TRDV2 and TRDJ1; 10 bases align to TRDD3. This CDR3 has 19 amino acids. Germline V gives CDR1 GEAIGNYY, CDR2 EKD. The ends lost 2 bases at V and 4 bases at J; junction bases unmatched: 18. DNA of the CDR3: TGTGCCTGTGACAATCTACTGGGGGATGTCGCTGAGAGGGTCGATAAACTCATCTTT. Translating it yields CACDNLLGDVAERVDKLIF.

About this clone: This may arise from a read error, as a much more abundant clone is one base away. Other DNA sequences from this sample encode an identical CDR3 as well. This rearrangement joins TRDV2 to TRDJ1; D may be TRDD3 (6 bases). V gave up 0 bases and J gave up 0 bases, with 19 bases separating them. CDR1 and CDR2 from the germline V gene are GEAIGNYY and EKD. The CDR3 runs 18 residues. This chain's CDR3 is CACDTLLGENKYTDKLIF. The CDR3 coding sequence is TGTGCCTGTGACACCTTACTGGGAGAGAATAAGTACACCGATAAACTCATCTTT.

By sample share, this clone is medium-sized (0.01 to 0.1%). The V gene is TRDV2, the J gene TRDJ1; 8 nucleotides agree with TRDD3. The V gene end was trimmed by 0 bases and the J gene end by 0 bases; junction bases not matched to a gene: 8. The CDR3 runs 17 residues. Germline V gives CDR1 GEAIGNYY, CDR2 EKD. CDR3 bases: TGTGCCTGTGACACCGCCGGTACTGGGGGTTACACCGATAAACTCATCTTT. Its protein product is CACDTAGTGGYTDKLIF.

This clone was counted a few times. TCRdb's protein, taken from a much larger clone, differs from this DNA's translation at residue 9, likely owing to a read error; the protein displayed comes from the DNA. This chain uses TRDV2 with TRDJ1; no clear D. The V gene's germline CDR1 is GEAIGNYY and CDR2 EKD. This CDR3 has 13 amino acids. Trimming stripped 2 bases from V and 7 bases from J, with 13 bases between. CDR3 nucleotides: TGTGCCTGTGACATGGTAGGGAGGGTTAAACTCATCTTT. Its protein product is CACDMVGRVKLIF.

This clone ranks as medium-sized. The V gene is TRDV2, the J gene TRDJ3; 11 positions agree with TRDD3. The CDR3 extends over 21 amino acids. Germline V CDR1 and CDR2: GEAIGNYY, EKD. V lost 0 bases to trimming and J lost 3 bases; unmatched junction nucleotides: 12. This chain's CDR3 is CACDTRWGIRSEFWDTRQMFF. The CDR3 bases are TGTGCCTGTGACACCCGTTGGGGGATACGGTCCGAGTTCTGGGACACCCGACAGATGTTTTTC.

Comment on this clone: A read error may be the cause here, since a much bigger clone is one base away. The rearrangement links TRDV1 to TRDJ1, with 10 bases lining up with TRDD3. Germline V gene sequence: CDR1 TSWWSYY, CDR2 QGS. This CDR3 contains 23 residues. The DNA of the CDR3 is TGTGCTCTTCGGGAAAGAACCTCCGCGGCCTACTGGGGGATGTATTTTTACACCGATAAACTCATCTTT. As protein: CALRERTSAAYWGMYFYTDKLIF.